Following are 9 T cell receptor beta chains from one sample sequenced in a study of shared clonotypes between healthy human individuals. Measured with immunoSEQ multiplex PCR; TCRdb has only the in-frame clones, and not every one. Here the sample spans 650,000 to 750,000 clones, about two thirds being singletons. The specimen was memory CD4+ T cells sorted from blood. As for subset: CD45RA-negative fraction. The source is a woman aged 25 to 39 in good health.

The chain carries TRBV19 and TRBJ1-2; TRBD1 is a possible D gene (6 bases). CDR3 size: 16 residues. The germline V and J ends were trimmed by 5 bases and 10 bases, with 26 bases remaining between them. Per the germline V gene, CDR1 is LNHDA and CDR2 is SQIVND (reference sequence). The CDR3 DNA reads TGTGCCAGTAGTGCTCTCAGGAACAGGGTTCTCGCTTACTACACCTTC. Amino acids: CASSALRNRVLAYYTF.

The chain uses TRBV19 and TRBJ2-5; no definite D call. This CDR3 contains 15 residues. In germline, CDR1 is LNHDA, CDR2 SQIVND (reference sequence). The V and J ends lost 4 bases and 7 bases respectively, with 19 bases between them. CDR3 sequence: CASSSQLGPSGTQYF. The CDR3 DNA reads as TGTGCCAGTAGTAGCCAACTCGGGCCCTCTGGGACCCAGTACTTC.

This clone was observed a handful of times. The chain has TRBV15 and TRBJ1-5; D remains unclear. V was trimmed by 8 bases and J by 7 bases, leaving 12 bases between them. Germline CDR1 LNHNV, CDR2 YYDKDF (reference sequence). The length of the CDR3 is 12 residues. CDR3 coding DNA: TGTGCCACCTCCCGGTCGGTGCAGCCCCAGCATTTT. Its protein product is CATSRSVQPQHF.

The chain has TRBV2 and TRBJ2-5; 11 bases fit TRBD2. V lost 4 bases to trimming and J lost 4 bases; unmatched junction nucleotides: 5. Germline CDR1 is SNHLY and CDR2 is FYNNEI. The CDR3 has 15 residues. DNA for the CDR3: TGTGCCAGCAGTGCCCAACTAGCGGGAGTAGAGACCCAGTACTTC. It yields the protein CASSAQLAGVETQYF. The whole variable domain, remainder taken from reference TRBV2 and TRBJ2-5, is EPEVTQTPSHQVTQMGQEVILRCVPISNHLYFYWYRQILGQKVEFLVSFYNNEISEKSEIFDDQFSVERPDGSNFTLKIRSTKLEDSAMYFCASSAQLAGVETQYFGPGTRLLVL.

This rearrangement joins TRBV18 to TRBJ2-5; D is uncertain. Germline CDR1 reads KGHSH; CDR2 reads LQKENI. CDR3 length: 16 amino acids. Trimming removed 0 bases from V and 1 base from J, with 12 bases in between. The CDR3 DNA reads TGTGCCAGCTCACCACCGAACACACGGACCCAAGAGACCCAGTACTTC. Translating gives CASSPPNTRTQETQYF.

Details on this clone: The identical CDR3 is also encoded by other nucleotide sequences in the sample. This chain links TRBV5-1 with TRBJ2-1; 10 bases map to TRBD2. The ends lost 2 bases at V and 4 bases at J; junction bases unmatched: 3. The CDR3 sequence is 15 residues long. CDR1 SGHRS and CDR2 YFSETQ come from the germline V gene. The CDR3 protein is CASSFSSGGYNEQFF. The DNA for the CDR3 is TGCGCCAGCAGCTTTAGTAGCGGGGGGTACAATGAGCAGTTCTTC.

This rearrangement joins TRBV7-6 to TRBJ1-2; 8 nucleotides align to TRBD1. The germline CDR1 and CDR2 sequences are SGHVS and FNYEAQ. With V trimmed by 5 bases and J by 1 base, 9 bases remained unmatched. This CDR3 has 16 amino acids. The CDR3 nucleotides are TGTGCCAGCAGCCGACTCGGGACAGGAGATAACTATGGCTACACCTTC. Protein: CASSRLGTGDNYGYTF.

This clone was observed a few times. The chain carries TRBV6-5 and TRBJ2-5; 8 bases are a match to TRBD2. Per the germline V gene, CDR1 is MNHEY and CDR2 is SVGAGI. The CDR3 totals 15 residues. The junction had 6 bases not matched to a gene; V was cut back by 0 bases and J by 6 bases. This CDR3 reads CASSYSGGGRKTQYF. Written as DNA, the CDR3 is TGTGCCAGCAGTTACTCGGGCGGCGGGAGGAAGACCCAGTACTTC.

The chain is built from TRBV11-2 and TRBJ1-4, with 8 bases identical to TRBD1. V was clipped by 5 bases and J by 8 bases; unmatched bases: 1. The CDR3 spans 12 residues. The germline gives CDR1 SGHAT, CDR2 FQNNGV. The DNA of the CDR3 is TGTGCCAGCAGCCGACAGGGGGAAAAACTGTTTTTT. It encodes CASSRQGEKLFF.